This note documents a single TCR beta chain sequence. The germline gives CDR1 SGHTA, CDR2 FQGNSA. V lost 4 bases and J lost 7; bases outside the gene matches: 10. The CDR3 is 14 residues long. The sample comes from a study of blood T cell repertoires in COVID-19. The protocol was immunoSEQ multiplex PCR, while the TCRdb copy is restricted to in-frame clones and leaves out a portion. This table holds hundreds of thousands of clones, approximately 85% found once. The origin of this receptor is a woman aged 45 to 65 who had recovered from COVID-19. The chain links TRBV7-2 to TRBJ2-7, with 7 positions matching TRBD2. The sequenced sample was PBMCs or T cells enriched from blood (not recorded which). CDR3 in DNA: TGTGCCAGCAGCTCAACACCGGGGGGAGGGGAGCAGTACTTC. Its protein is CASSSTPGGGEQYF.